The TCR beta chain under discussion was sequenced for a study of blood T cell repertoires in COVID-19. Study at large: Samples came from the United States, Italy and Spain, spanning acute and convalescent COVID-19. Nucleic acid was either cDNA or gDNA, and it came from T cells, B-cell-depleted T cells, or PBMCs.

Per the authors' pipeline: Reference gene primer amplification gave nucleated cell count estimates. Sequenced by immunoSEQ multiplex PCR; TCRdb stores in-frame clones only, minus some. That table is the source of V, J and clone size, and D and trimming were worked out from the DNA. The table includes 130,000 or so clones, about 81% detected once. V shed 7 bases and J shed 4 bases, with 14 bases lying between them. CDR3 length: 13 amino acids. The germline V gene encodes CDR1 SNHLY and CDR2 FYNNEI. The receptor was derived from an elderly woman with acute or convalescent COVID-19. The chain is built from TRBV2 and TRBJ2-7; the D is unclear. Sequencing was done on a sample of peripheral blood. The CDR3 bases are TGTGCCAGCACCTACTTGTCCCTGTACGAGCAGTACTTC. Translated, it gives CASTYLSLYEQYF.